This T cell receptor beta chain was found in a study of blood T cell repertoires in COVID-19. In the study overall: The study drew acute and convalescent COVID-19 samples from the United States, Italy and Spain.

Authors' methods: Quantification of nucleated cells was approximated via reference gene primer amplification. Profiled with immunoSEQ multiplex PCR; TCRdb holds only in-frame clones, not every one. The DNA gave D and trimming, while V, J and clone size come from that table. The sample includes about 75,000 clones, 88% of them seen just once. This clone came up once. The V segment lost 5 bases and the J segment 3 bases; nucleotides outside the gene matches: 3. The CDR3 extends over 14 amino acids. Germline V gene data show CDR1 as SGHTA and CDR2 as FQGNSA. The chain is built from TRBV7-2 and TRBJ1-3; TRBD1 agrees at 8 bases. The sample was peripheral blood. The clonotype comes from a human donor in a cohort sampled during active COVID-19. The CDR3 loop reads CASSPDRGGNTIYF. The CDR3 DNA reads as TGTGCCAGCAGCCCCGACAGGGGTGGAAACACCATATATTTT.